Listed here are 10 T cell receptor beta chains from one sample, sequenced in a study of T cells in Graves' hyperthyroidism and ophthalmopathy. Amplified TCR beta CDR3 regions came from RNA transcripts. In the first-round RT-PCR of the TCR CDR3, the HTBI primer set was used. TCRdb redid the calling of the multiplex PCR reads with MiXCR, one entry per CDR3 protein. The table records roughly 350,000 distinct CDR3 sequences, approximately 14% of them present only once. What was sequenced was blood. These receptors all stem from a woman under 40 with Graves' ophthalmopathy.

Comments on this clonotype: This may arise from a read error, as a much more abundant clone is one base away. The rearrangement joins TRBV6-1 to TRBJ2-5; 11 bases are shared with TRBD1. The CDR3 loop spans 13 amino acids. Per germline, CDR1 MNHNS and CDR2 SASEGT. The CDR3 DNA reads as TGTGCCACCAGTGTCGGACAGGGGGCGACCCAGTACTTC. Amino acid sequence: CATSVGQGATQYF.

This clonotype was counted a few times. The V call is TRBV4-1, the J call TRBJ1-4; D gene ambiguous. Germline-derived CDR1 and CDR2 are MGHRA and YSYEKL. The CDR3 has 14 amino acids. Trimming left V 4 bases short and J 4 bases short, with 10 bases between. Here the CDR3 reads CASSLGQNNEKLFF. For the CDR3, the DNA is TGCGCCAGCAGCCTCGGGCAGAATAATGAAAAACTGTTTTTT.

This clonotype has a count of ten or more. The rearrangement uses TRBV27 and TRBJ2-7; TRBD1 might be the D (7 bases). This CDR3 spans 13 amino acids. Germline V gives CDR1 MNHEY, CDR2 SMNVEV (reference sequence). V lost 8 bases and J lost 5, with 16 bases in between. Here the CDR3 reads CASSHRGGHEQYF. The CDR3 DNA follows: TGTGCCAGCTCTCACAGGGGAGGACACGAGCAGTACTTC.

This clonotype came up many times. The chain has TRBV6-2 or TRBV6-3 and TRBJ2-7; 7 bases match TRBD1. The J segment lost 5 bases and the V segment lost 6 bases, leaving 4 bases of the junction unmatched. Looked up from germline, CDR1 is MNHEY and CDR2 is SVGEGT. This CDR3 region has 12 residues. CDR3 protein: CASSPDRDEQYF. Here the CDR3 DNA reads TGTGCCAGCAGCCCCGACAGGGACGAGCAGTACTTC.

This clonotype has at least ten counts. The gene calls are TRBV27 and TRBJ2-7; D not resolved. The germline CDR1 and CDR2 sequences are MNHEY and SMNVEV (reference sequence). Trimming took 6 bases from V and 2 from J, leaving 20 bases between them. CDR3 length equals 16 residues. CDR3 bases: TGTGCCAGCAGCCCCGCGCTAGACGAAACCGCCTACGAGCAGTACTTC. It specifies CASSPALDETAYEQYF.

This clonotype was found many times. The chain employs TRBV30 and TRBJ1-1, with a weak D call TRBD1 (5 bases). CDR1 and CDR2 from the germline V gene are GTSNPN and SVGIG (reference sequence). The CDR3 is made up of 10 amino acids. V was pared by 7 bases and J by 11 bases, with 14 bases between. CDR3 DNA: TGTGCCTTCGGGACTCCCTCGGCTTTCTTT. It translates to CAFGTPSAFF.

This clonotype was detected many times. V and J are TRBV7-3 and TRBJ2-1; 7 bases match TRBD2. CDR3 length: 15 residues. V lost 3 bases to trimming and J lost 2 bases; unmatched junction nucleotides: 4. In germline, CDR1 is SGHTA, CDR2 FQGTGA. This CDR3 is CASSFSGGAYNEQFF. CDR3 in DNA: TGTGCCAGCAGCTTTAGTGGGGGGGCCTACAATGAGCAGTTCTTC.

This clonotype has a count of ten or more. The chain recombines TRBV18 with TRBJ2-5; D not certain. CDR1 and CDR2 from the germline V gene are KGHSH and LQKENI. Trimming took 6 bases from V and 0 from J, leaving 5 bases between them. The CDR3 length is 12 residues. Here the CDR3 DNA reads TGTGCCAGCTCTCCGTACCAAGAGACCCAGTACTTC. Translating it yields CASSPYQETQYF. Full variable domain (rest looked up from reference TRBV18 and TRBJ2-5): NAGVMQNPRHLVRRRGQEARLRCSPMKGHSHVYWYRQLPEEGLKFMVYLQKENIIDESGMPKERFSAEFPKEGPSILRIQQVVRGDSAAYFCASSPYQETQYFGPGTRLLVL.

In its sample, this clonotype was seen many times. This chain joins TRBV11-2 and TRBJ2-7; 7 bases fit TRBD1. V lost 7 bases to trimming and J lost 3 bases; unmatched junction nucleotides: 12. The CDR3 totals 15 residues. Germline V gene lookup returns CDR1 SGHAT and CDR2 FQNNGV. The CDR3 coding sequence is TGTGCCAGCACGCTCGAGGGGGCAGGGGGCTACGAGCAGTACTTC. Translation gives CASTLEGAGGYEQYF. Using reference TRBV11-2 and TRBJ2-7 for the parts outside the CDR3, the full variable domain is EAGVAQSPRYKIIEKRQSVAFWCNPISGHATLYWYQQILGQGPKLLIQFQNNGVVDDSQLPKDRFSAERLKGVDSTLKIQPAKLEDSAVYLCASTLEGAGGYEQYFGPGTRLTVT.

The rearrangement joins TRBV30 to TRBJ1-3; the D is unclear. The germline CDR1 and CDR2 sequences are GTSNPN and SVGIG (reference sequence). Trimming stripped 4 bases from V and 0 bases from J, with 10 bases between. There are 14 residues in the CDR3. The CDR3 sequence is CAWKGTNSGNTIYF. In nucleotides, the CDR3 is TGTGCCTGGAAGGGCACGAACTCTGGAAACACCATATATTTT.